This T cell receptor (beta chain) stems from a study of blood T cell repertoires in COVID-19. On the study more broadly: COVID-19 samples from acute and convalescent phases originated in the United States, Italy and Spain. Sources were T cells, B-cell-depleted T cells, or PBMCs; the material itself was cDNA or gDNA.

The CDR3 extends over 17 amino acids. Trimming removed 4 bases from V and 1 base from J; junction bases left unmatched: 12. Per germline, CDR1 SEHNR and CDR2 FQNEAQ (reference sequence). As originally analysed: Amplification of reference gene primers was used by the study to estimate nucleated cell counts. The method was immunoSEQ multiplex PCR; TCRdb's version includes in-frame clones alone and lacks a portion of them. That table furnishes V, J and clone size, whereas the DNA furnished D and trimming. Of just under 350,000 clones listed, roughly 89% were seen once; the top ten hold more than 3%. The sample consisted of peripheral blood. This sequence joins TRBV7-9 and TRBJ1-1; 7 bases fit TRBD1. The TCR sequence derives from a woman aged 18-29 years who had recovered from COVID-19. CDR3 in amino acids: CASSSRIVGQENTEAFF. CDR3 nucleotide sequence: TGTGCCAGCAGCTCCAGGATTGTCGGACAGGAGAACACTGAAGCTTTCTTT.